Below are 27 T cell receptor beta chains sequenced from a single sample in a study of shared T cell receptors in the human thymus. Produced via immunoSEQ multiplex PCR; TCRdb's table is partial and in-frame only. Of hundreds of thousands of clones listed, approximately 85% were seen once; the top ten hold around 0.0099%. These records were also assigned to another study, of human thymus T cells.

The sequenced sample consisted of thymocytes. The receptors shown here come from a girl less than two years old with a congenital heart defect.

The CDR3 sequence: CASSLQLNGTDQETQYF. CDR3 bases: TGCGCCAGCAGCTTACAGCTCAATGGGACAGATCAAGAGACCCAGTACTTC. V and J are TRBV5-1 and TRBJ2-5; 7 bases fit TRBD1. V gave up 2 bases and J gave up 2 bases; unmatched junction bases: 12. Per the germline V gene, CDR1 is SGHRS and CDR2 is YFSETQ. The CDR3 loop spans 17 amino acids.

CDR3 coding DNA: TGTGCCAGCAGCCCCGGCCAGGGCTACGGAAACACCATATATTTT. As protein: CASSPGQGYGNTIYF. The chain links TRBV6-5 to TRBJ1-3, with D possibly being TRBD1 (5 bases). CDR1 is MNHEY, CDR2 SVGAGI, per germline. Trimming stripped 6 bases from V and 4 bases from J, with 16 bases between. The CDR3 is 15 amino acids.

The CDR3 protein is CASSRDTYYEQYF. For the CDR3, the DNA is TGTGCCAGCAGTCGGGACACCTACTACGAGCAGTACTTC. The chain is built from TRBV6-5 and TRBJ2-7; maybe TRBD1 (6 bases). CDR3 length: 13 amino acids. The V end lost 5 bases, the J end lost 3 bases, and 11 bases lay between the germline ends. Germline lookup yields CDR1 MNHEY and CDR2 SVGAGI.

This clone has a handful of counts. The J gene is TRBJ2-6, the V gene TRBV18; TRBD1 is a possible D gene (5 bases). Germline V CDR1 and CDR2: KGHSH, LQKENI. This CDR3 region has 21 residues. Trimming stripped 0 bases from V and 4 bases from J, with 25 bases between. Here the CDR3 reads CASSPPGVAAAGCPGANVLTF. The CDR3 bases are TGTGCCAGCTCACCACCAGGGGTAGCCGCCGCTGGGTGTCCCGGGGCCAACGTCCTGACTTTC.

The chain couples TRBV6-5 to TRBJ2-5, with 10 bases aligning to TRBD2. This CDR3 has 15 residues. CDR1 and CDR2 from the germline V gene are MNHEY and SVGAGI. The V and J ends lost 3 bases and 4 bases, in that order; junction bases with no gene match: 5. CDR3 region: CASSYRKRGGETQYF. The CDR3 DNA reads TGTGCCAGCAGTTATAGAAAGCGGGGGGGAGAGACCCAGTACTTC.

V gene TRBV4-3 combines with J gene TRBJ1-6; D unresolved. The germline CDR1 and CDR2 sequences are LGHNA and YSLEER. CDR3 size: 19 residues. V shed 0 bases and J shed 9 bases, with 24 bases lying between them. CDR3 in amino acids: CASSQDRLLGGNIVSPLHF. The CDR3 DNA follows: TGCGCCAGCAGCCAAGATAGGTTATTAGGCGGAAATATCGTTTCACCCCTCCACTTT.

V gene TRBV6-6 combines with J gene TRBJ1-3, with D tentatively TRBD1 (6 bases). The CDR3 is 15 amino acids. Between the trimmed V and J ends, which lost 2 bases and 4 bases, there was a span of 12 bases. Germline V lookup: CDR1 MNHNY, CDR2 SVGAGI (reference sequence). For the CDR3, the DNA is TGTGCCAGCAGTTACGACAGGACATCCGGAAACACCATATATTTT. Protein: CASSYDRTSGNTIYF.

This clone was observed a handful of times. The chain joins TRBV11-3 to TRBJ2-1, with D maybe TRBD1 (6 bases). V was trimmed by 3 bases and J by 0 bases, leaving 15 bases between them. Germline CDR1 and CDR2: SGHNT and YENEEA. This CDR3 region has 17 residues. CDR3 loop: CASSFGDRRYSYNEQFF. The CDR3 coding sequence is TGTGCCAGCAGCTTCGGAGACAGGAGGTACTCCTACAATGAGCAGTTCTTC.

CDR3 DNA sequence: TGTGCCAGCAGCTTAGCTTCCGGGACAGGAGGAGATCAGCCCCAGCATTTT. Residues: CASSLASGTGGDQPQHF. V gene TRBV11-2 combines with J gene TRBJ1-5; 8 positions match TRBD1. The CDR3 sequence is 17 residues long. J gave up 5 bases and V 1 base, and 10 bases lay outside the gene matches. The germline CDR1 and CDR2 sequences are SGHAT and FQNNGV.

DNA for the CDR3: TGTGCCAGCAGCTACGACACCTCAAACACAGATACGCAGTATTTT. It encodes CASSYDTSNTDTQYF. This chain links TRBV11-2 with TRBJ2-3; unclear D gene. The CDR3 is 15 amino acids. Germline lookup yields CDR1 SGHAT and CDR2 FQNNGV. V lost 4 bases to trimming and J lost 2 bases, with 13 bases between them.

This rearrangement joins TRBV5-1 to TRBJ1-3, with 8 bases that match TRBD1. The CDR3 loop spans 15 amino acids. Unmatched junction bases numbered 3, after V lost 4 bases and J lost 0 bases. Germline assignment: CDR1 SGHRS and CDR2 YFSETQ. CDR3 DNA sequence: TGCGCCAGCAGCCCGGACAGGGCCTCTGGAAACACCATATATTTT. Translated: CASSPDRASGNTIYF.

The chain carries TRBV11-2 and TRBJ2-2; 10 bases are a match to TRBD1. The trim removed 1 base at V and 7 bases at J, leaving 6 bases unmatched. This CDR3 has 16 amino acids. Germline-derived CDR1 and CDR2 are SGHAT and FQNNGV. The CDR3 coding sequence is TGTGCCAGCAGCTTAGGACGGACAGGGGGAATCGGGGAGCTGTTTTTT. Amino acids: CASSLGRTGGIGELFF.

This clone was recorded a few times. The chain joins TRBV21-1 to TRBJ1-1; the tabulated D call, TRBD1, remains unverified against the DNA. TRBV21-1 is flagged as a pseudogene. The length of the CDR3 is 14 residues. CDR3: CASSKGQGNSEAFF. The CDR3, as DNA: TGTGCCAGCAGCAAGGGACAGGGTAACTCCGAAGCTTTCTTT.

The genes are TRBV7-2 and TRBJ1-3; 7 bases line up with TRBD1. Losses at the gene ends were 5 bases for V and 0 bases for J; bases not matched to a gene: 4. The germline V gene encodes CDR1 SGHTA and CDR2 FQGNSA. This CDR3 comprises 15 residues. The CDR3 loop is CASSIGTDSGNTIYF. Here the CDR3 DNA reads TGTGCCAGCAGCATAGGGACAGACTCTGGAAACACCATATATTTT.

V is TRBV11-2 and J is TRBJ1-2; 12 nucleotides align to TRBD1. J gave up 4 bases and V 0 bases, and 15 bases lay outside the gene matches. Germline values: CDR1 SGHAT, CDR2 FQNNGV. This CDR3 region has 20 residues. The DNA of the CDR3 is TGTGCCAGCAGCTTAGAATCGGTGGGACAGGGGGCGCGCGGGTCCTATGGCTACACCTTC. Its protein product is CASSLESVGQGARGSYGYTF.

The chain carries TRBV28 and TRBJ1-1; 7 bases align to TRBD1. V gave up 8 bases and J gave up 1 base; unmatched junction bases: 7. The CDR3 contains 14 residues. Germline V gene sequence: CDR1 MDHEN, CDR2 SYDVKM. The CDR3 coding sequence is TGTGCCAGCGGTGAACAGGGGCAGAACACTGAAGCTTTCTTT. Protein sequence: CASGEQGQNTEAFF. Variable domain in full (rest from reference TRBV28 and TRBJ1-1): DVKVTQSSRYLVKRTGEKVFLECVQDMDHENMFWYRQDPGLGLRLIYFSYDVKMKEKGDIPEGYSVSREKKERFSLILESASTNQTSMYLCASGEQGQNTEAFFGQGTRLTVV.

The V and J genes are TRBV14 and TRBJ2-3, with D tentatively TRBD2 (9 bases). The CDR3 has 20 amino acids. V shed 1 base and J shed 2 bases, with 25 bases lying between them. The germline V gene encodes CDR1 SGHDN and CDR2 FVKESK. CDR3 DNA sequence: TGTGCCAGCAGCCAAGCGGACAGGGTTAGGACTAGCGTGGACACAGATACGCAGTATTTT. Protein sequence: CASSQADRVRTSVDTDTQYF.

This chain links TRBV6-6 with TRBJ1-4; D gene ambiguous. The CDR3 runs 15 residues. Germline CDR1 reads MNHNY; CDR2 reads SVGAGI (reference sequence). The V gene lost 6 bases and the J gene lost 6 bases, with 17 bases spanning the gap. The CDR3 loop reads CASSSVWAPHEKLFF. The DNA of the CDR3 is TGTGCCAGCAGCTCCGTTTGGGCCCCGCATGAAAAACTGTTTTTT.

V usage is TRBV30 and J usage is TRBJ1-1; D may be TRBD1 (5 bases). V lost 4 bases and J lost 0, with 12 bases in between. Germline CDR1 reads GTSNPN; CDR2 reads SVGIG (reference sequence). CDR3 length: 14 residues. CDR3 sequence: CAWILTGLNTEAFF. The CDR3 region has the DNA TGTGCCTGGATCCTAACAGGTTTGAACACTGAAGCTTTCTTT.

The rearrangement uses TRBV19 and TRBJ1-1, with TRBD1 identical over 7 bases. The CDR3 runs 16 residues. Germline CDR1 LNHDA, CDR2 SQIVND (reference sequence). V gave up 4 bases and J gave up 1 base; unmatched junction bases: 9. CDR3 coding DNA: TGTGCCAGTAGTACAGAGGGGGCCCCCCAGAACACTGAAGCTTTCTTT. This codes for CASSTEGAPQNTEAFF. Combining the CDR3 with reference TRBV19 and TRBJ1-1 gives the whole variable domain DGGITQSPKYLFRKEGQNVTLSCEQNLNHDAMYWYRQDPGQGLRLIYYSQIVNDFQKGDIAEGYSVSREKKESFPLTVTSAQKNPTAFYLCASSTEGAPQNTEAFFGQGTRLTVV.

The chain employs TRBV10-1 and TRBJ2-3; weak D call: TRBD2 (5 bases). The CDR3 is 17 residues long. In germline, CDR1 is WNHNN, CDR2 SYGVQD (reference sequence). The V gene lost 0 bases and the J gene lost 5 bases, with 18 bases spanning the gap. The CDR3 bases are TGCGCCAGCAGTGAGTCCAAGTGGGCTCGCCGGGAAGATACGCAGTATTTT. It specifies CASSESKWARREDTQYF.

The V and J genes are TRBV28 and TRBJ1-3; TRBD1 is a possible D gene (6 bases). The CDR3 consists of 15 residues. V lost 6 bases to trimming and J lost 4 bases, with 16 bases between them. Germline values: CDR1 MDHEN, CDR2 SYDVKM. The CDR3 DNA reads TGTGCCAGCAGGGCAGGGGCCGACCTGGGAAACACCATATATTTT. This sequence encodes CASRAGADLGNTIYF.

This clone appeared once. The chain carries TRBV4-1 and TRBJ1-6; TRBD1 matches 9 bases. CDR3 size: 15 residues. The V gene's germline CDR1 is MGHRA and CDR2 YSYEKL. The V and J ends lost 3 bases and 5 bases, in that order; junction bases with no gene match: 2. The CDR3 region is CASSHRTGDNSPLHF. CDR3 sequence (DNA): TGCGCCAGCAGCCACAGGACAGGGGATAATTCACCCCTCCACTTT.

CDR3 sequence: CASSCRDRDRTSYGYTF. Written as DNA, the CDR3 is TGTGCCAGCAGCTGCCGCGACCGGGACAGGACCTCCTATGGCTACACCTTC. The chain has TRBV7-9 and TRBJ1-2; 8 bases fit TRBD1. Trimming took 4 bases from V and 4 from J; bases not matched to a gene: 14. Germline V gene sequence: CDR1 SEHNR, CDR2 FQNEAQ (reference sequence). The CDR3 covers 17 residues. Using reference TRBV7-9 and TRBJ1-2 for the parts outside the CDR3, the full variable domain is DTGVSQNPRHKITKRGQNVTFRCDPISEHNRLYWYRQTLGQGPEFLTYFQNEAQLEKSRLLSDRFSAERPKGSFSTLEIQRTEQGDSAMYLCASSCRDRDRTSYGYTFGSGTRLTVV.

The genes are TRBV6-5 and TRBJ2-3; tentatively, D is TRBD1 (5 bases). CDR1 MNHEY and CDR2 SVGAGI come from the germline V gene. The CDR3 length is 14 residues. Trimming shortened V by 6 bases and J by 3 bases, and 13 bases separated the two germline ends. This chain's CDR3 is CASRQKQETDTQYF. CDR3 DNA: TGTGCCAGCAGACAGAAACAGGAAACAGATACGCAGTATTTT.

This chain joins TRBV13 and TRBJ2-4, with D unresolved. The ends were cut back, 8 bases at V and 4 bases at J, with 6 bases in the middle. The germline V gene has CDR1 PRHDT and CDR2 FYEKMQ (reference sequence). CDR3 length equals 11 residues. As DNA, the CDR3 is TGTGCCAGCGGAGTAAAAAACATTCAGTACTTC. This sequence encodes CASGVKNIQYF.

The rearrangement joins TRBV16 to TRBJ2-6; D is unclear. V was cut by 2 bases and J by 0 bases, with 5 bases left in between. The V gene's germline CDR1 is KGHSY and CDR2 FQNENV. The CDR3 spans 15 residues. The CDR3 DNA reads TGTGCCAGCAGCCAACGTAACTCTGGGGCCAACGTCCTGACTTTC. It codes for CASSQRNSGANVLTF.